The 10 T cell receptor beta chains in this list originate from one sample, sequenced in a study of regulatory T cells in long-lasting Graves disease. Arm-PCR with iRepertoire HTBI primers amplified the CDR3 regions for these TCR beta libraries. TCRdb reprocessed the multiplex PCR reads via MiXCR and lists one record per CDR3 protein. The sample lists about 620,000 distinct CDR3 sequences, 15% to 20% seen once, with under 20% in the top ten. The time point is: newly diagnosed GD, antithyroid drugs for less than 3 months. Making the TCR library involved RNA that had been extracted from PBMCs. The same data also went into a second study, on T cells in Graves' hyperthyroidism and ophthalmopathy.

The specimen was peripheral blood mononuclear cells (PBMCs), collected at new diagnosis, from a patient treated with antithyroid drugs. The receptors derive from a woman aged 25 to 45 with Graves disease.

This clonotype was seen more than once but under ten times. Relative to the germline gene, one junction end is altered; a read error may explain this. V is TRBV6-2 or TRBV6-3 and J is TRBJ2-5; TRBD1 or TRBD2 may be the D gene (5 bases each). Germline lookup yields CDR1 MNHEY and CDR2 SVGEGT. This CDR3 comprises 14 residues. As DNA, the CDR3 is TGTGCCGGCAGTTACTCGCGTTGGGGGGAGACCCAGTACTTC. It is translated as CAGSYSRWGETQYF.

There are many counts of this clonotype. This sequence joins TRBV5-1 and TRBJ1-1, with D perhaps TRBD1 (5 bases). The ends were cut back, 0 bases at V and 4 bases at J, with 13 bases in the middle. This CDR3 has 15 residues. Germline-derived CDR1 and CDR2 are SGHRS and YFSETQ. The CDR3 DNA reads as TGCGCCAGCAGCTTGGCGGGGGGTTGGGCCACTGAAGCTTTCTTT. Its protein is CASSLAGGWATEAFF. Looking up the rest from reference TRBV5-1 and TRBJ1-1 gives the full variable domain: KAGVTQTPRYLIKTRGQQVTLSCSPISGHRSVSWYQQTPGQGLQFLFEYFSETQRNKGNFPGRFSGRQFSNSRSEMNVSTLELGDSALYLCASSLAGGWATEAFFGQGTRLTVV.

Of note for this clonotype: The junction and the germline gene differ at one end; a read error may be behind it. The CDR3 DNA is TGCGCCAGCGGCTTGCACCGGGACGCAGATACGCAGTATTTT. Its translation is CASGLHRDADTQYF. The chain couples TRBV5-1 to TRBJ2-3; D is possibly TRBD1 or TRBD2 (5 bases each). CDR1 is SGHRS, CDR2 YFSETQ, per germline. The CDR3 length is 14 residues.

The chain's CDR3 is CSARDPLAGVDEQFF. The CDR3 region has the DNA TGCAGTGCTAGAGATCCACTAGCGGGAGTTGATGAGCAGTTCTTC. V gene TRBV20-1 combines with J gene TRBJ2-1; TRBD2 aligns across 11 bases. The CDR3 is 15 residues long. The germline gives CDR1 DFQATT, CDR2 SNEGSKA (reference sequence). The junction had 6 bases not matched to a gene; V was cut back by 0 bases and J by 8 bases.

This sequence joins TRBV29-1 and TRBJ2-1; 8 nucleotides line up with TRBD2. There are 14 residues in the CDR3. Germline trimming cut 7 bases from V and 5 bases from J; bases unmatched to any gene: 10. CDR1 and CDR2 from the germline V gene are SQVTM and ANQGSEA. CDR3 loop: CSGSRGGGDNEQFF. The CDR3 DNA reads TGCAGCGGATCCCGGGGGGGAGGGGACAATGAGCAGTTCTTC.

This clonotype was counted many times. The chain joins TRBV29-1 to TRBJ1-5; possible D gene TRBD1, 5 bases. The CDR3 length is 14 residues. Germline loops: CDR1 SQVTM, CDR2 ANQGSEA. Trimming stripped 4 bases from V and 2 bases from J, with 12 bases between. The CDR3 DNA sequence: TGCAGCGTTGGGACGGACACGGGCAATCAGCCCCAGCATTTT. Residues: CSVGTDTGNQPQHF.

At least ten counts were recorded for this clonotype. The chain recombines TRBV18 with TRBJ2-3; possibly TRBD2 for D (6 bases). This CDR3 comprises 14 residues. The germline gives CDR1 KGHSH, CDR2 LQKENI. Trimming shortened V by 5 bases and J by 4 bases, and 13 bases separated the two germline ends. This CDR3 reads CASSSFSGADTQYF. The CDR3 DNA follows: TGTGCCAGCTCATCTTTCTCGGGGGCAGATACGCAGTATTTT.

V and J are TRBV6-1 and TRBJ2-3; 7 bases are shared with TRBD2. After removal of 6 bases from V and 6 bases from J, the junction contained 18 bases not matched to a gene. CDR1 is MNHNS, CDR2 SASEGT, per germline. This CDR3 has 17 residues. In DNA, the CDR3 is TGTGCCAGCAGGCCCCCTAGGGGCGGGAGAGGGACCGATACGCAGTATTTT. This codes for CASRPPRGGRGTDTQYF.

This clonotype was counted between two and nine times. This sequence joins TRBV7-3 and TRBJ2-2; D unclear. The V end was cut by 0 bases, the J end by 4 bases, with 15 bases between. The CDR3 spans 17 residues. Germline CDR1 reads SGHTA; CDR2 reads FQGTGA. For the CDR3, the DNA is TGTGCCAGCAGCTTAACGTACGCGGCAGGACCCACCGGGGAGCTGTTTTTT. Its protein is CASSLTYAAGPTGELFF.

The V and J genes are TRBV30 and TRBJ2-3, with D perhaps TRBD2 (5 bases). V was clipped by 0 bases and J by 0 bases, with 10 bases between them. The CDR3 contains 15 residues. The V gene's germline CDR1 is GTSNPN and CDR2 SVGIG (reference sequence). CDR3 DNA: TGTGCCTGGAGTGTAGGACTGTTGAGCACAGATACGCAGTATTTT. Its translation: CAWSVGLLSTDTQYF.